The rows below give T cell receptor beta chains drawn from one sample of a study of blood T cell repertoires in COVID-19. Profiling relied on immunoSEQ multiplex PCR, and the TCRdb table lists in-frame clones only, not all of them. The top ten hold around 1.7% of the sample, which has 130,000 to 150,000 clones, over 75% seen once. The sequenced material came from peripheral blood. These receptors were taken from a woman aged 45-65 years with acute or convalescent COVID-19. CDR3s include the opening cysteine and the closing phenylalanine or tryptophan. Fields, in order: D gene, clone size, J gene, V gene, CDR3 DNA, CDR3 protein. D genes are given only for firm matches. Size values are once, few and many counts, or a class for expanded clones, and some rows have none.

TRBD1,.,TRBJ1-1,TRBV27,TGTGCCAGCAGATGGACAGGGCGGAACACTGAAGCTTTCTTT,CASRWTGRNTEAFF
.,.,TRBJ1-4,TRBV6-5,TGTGCCAGCAGTTACTCGTATCGCCAGATTAATGAAAAACTGTTTTTT,CASSYSYRQINEKLFF
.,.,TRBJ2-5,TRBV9,TGTGCCAGCAGCGTAGAAGGGGGGGTACAGACCCAGTACTTC,CASSVEGGVQTQYF
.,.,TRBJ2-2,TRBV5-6,TGTGCCAGCAGCTTGATTGAGGGTATGGACACCGGGGAGCTGTTTTTT,CASSLIEGMDTGELFF
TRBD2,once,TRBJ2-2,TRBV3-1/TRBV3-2,TGTGCCAGCAGCTATATGACGACTAGCGGGGGATCCGGGGAGCTGTTTTTT,CASSYMTTSGGSGELFF
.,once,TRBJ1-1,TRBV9,TGTGCCAGCAGCGTATACGGCGGGAACACTGAAGCTTTCTTT,CASSVYGGNTEAFF
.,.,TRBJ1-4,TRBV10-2,TGCGCCAGCAGTGAGTTACAGATTAATGAAAAACTGTTTTTT,CASSELQINEKLFF
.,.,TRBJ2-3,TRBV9,TGTGCCAGCTTAGACTGGGGCACAGATACGCAGTATTTT,CASLDWGTDTQYF
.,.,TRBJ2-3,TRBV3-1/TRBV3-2,TGTGCCAGCAGCCAAGGCTCAGGGCATACGCAGTATTTT,CASSQGSGHTQYF
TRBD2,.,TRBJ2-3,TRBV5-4,TGTGCCAGCAGCTTCGGGGGGACTAGCACAGATACGCAGTATTTT,CASSFGGTSTDTQYF
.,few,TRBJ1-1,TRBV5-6,TGTGCCAGCAGCCCCTTGGGGGGGGCCACTGAAGCTTTCTTT,CASSPLGGATEAFF
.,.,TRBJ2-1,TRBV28,TGTGCCAGCAGCTCGCCAGAAACCCCTAGGGGCGGCTCCTACAATGAGCAGTTCTTC,CASSSPETPRGGSYNEQFF
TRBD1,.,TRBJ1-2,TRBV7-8,TGTGCCAGCAGCCAGAGCGACAGGGGGCGGTTTGGCTACACCTTC,CASSQSDRGRFGYTF
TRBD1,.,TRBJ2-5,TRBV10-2,TGCGCCAGCAGTCCCAGGGGGCAAGAGACCCAGTACTTC,CASSPRGQETQYF
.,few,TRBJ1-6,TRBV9,TGTGCCAGCAGCGGAGGAGCCTATAATTCACCCCTCCACTTT,CASSGGAYNSPLHF
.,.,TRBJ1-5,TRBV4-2,TGTGCCAGCAGCCAAGATAATGGGGGAGGGCAGCCCCAGCATTTT,CASSQDNGGGQPQHF
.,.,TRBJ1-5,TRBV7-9,TGTGCCAGCAGCTTAATGGAGGATCAGCCCCAGCATTTT,CASSLMEDQPQHF
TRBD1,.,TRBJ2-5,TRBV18,TGTGCCAGCTCACCTACAGGGGCGCAGGAGACCCAGTACTTC,CASSPTGAQETQYF
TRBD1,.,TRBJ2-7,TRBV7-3,TGTGCCAGCAGCTTATCAGGGGGCTACGAGCAGTACTTC,CASSLSGGYEQYF
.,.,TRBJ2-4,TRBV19,TGTGCCAGTCAACTCGGTTCTTGGGCCGAAAACATTCAGTACTTC,CASQLGSWAENIQYF
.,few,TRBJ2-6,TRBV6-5,TGTGCCAGCAGTTCCCAAGGGGCGGCTGGGGCCAACGTCCTGACTTTC,CASSSQGAAGANVLTF
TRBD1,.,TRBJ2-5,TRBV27,TGTGCCAGCCCGGACAGGAAGGCTTTCAAGGGGACCCAGTACTTC,CASPDRKAFKGTQYF
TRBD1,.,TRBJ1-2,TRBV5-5,TGTGCCAGCAGCTTGGAGGGGGCAGGGACCCTTAACTATGGCTACACCTTC,CASSLEGAGTLNYGYTF
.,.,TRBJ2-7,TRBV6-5,TGTGCCAGCAGTTACTCGGTCGGTAGCGGCTACGAGCAGTACTTC,CASSYSVGSGYEQYF
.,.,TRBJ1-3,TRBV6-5,TGTGCCAGCAGCCCCCCCCCTGGGAGGAGGGACACCATATATTTT,CASSPPPGRRDTIYF
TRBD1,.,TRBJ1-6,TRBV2,TGTGCCAGCACCTACAGGGGGCGAGGGTCACCCCTCCACTTT,CASTYRGRGSPLHF
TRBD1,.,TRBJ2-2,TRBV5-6,TGTGCCAGCAGCTTGCAGGGGGCAACGAACACCGGGGAGCTGTTTTTT,CASSLQGATNTGELFF
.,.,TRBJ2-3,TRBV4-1,TGCGCCAGCAGCCAAGATAGCTATGGGGGGTCGCAGTATTTT,CASSQDSYGGSQYF
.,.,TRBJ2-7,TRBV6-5,TGTGCCAGCAGTTACGGCGGGGGCCCCTACGAGCAGTACTTC,CASSYGGGPYEQYF
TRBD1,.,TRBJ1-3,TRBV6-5,TGTGCCAGCAGTCCCGGACAGGAGGGAAACACCATATATTTT,CASSPGQEGNTIYF
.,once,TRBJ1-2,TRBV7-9,TGTGCCAGCAGCTCGGACTACCTCCTTAACTATGGCTACACCTTC,CASSSDYLLNYGYTF
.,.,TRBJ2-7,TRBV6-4,TGTGCCAGCAGTGCCTGGAGGGGCTACGAGCAGTACTTC,CASSAWRGYEQYF
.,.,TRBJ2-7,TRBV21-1,TGTGCCAGCAGCAAAGCTAGCGGGAGCCTCGAGCAGTACTTC,CASSKASGSLEQYF
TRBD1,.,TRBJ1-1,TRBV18,TGTGCCAGCTCACCATTTCACAGGGGGCAAAGTGAAGCTTTCTTT,CASSPFHRGQSEAFF
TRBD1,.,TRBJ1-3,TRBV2,TGTGCCAGCAACCGGGACAGGGGAATAGGAAACACCATATATTTT,CASNRDRGIGNTIYF
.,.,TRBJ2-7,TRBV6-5,TGTGCCAGCATTCCGGGACTCCCCCTAGAGCAGTACTTC,CASIPGLPLEQYF
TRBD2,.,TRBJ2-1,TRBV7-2,TGTGCCAGCTCCGGGACTAGCGGGTACAATGAGCAGTTCTTC,CASSGTSGYNEQFF
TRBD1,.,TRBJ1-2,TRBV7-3,TGTGCCAGCAGCCCCCGACAGGGGGCTGGCTACACCTTC,CASSPRQGAGYTF
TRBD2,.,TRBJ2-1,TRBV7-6,TGTGCCAGCAGCTCAACGGGGGGGTCGAACAATGAGCAGTTCTTC,CASSSTGGSNNEQFF
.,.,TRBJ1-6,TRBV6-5,TGTGCCAGCAGTTACCTTGGACTATATTCACCCCTCCACTTT,CASSYLGLYSPLHF
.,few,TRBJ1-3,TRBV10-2,TGCGCCAGCAGTGTTGGAAACATTCGGGACACCATATATTTT,CASSVGNIRDTIYF
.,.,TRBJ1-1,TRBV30,TGTGCCATTGCGGGAGGTGAAGCTTTCTTT,CAIAGGEAFF
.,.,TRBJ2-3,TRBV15,TGTGCCACCAGCAGAGATCTTGCCAGAACAGATACGCAGTATTTT,CATSRDLARTDTQYF